The present TCR beta chain was sequenced within a study of shared clonotypes between healthy human individuals. Study conclusions and caveats: Sampling included only blood; tissue repertoires likely differ. The expectation was that sequencing depth would affect clonotype sharing among donors.

Free of recent acute infections or vaccinations, the donors were healthy HIV-negative adults. This clone was seen once. Its antigen is still unknown. The length of the CDR3 is 15 residues. CDR1 is SGDLS, CDR2 YYNGEE, per germline. The ends were cut back, 0 bases at V and 3 bases at J, with 10 bases in the middle. The protocol was immunoSEQ multiplex PCR, while the TCRdb copy is restricted to in-frame clones and leaves out a portion. The sample lists over a million clones; approximately 96% were seen once. This clonotype was sampled from a man aged 30 to 39 in good health. The gene calls are TRBV9 and TRBJ1-3; tentative D call: TRBD1 (5 bases). The sequenced sample consisted of naive CD4+ T cells sorted from blood. Subset specified: CD45RA+ positively selected. CDR3 sequence reads: CASSVEGLRGNTIYF. CDR3 in DNA: TGTGCCAGCAGCGTAGAGGGGCTTCGTGGAAACACCATATATTTT.